This TCR beta chain was recorded in a study of graft-versus-host responses after intestinal transplantation. Overall study findings and caveats: In recipient marrow, GvH clones were found, and some appeared first in ileum or blood.

On this clone itself: No antigen is known for it.

Repertoires were generated with immunoSEQ multiplex PCR, while TCRdb's copy carries only in-frame clones and drops some. This table holds about 51,000 clones, about 89% found once. Trimming cost V 3 bases and J 6 bases; bases outside gene matches: 4. The CDR3 is made up of 15 amino acids. From germline, CDR1 is LNHDA and CDR2 SQIVND (reference sequence). The sequence was obtained from a human donor who was the organ donor for an intestinal transplant. Sequenced material: unstimulated CD4+ T cells sorted from spleen or lymph node cells, taken before transplant. The chain uses TRBV19 and TRBJ2-1; 11 bases are shared with TRBD2. The CDR3 DNA is TGTGCCAGTAGTATTGGTCTAGCGGGAGGCAATGAGCAGTTCTTC. This gives the protein CASSIGLAGGNEQFF.